The 32 T cell receptor beta chains listed next were all sequenced from one sample in a study of blood T cell repertoires in COVID-19. Here immunoSEQ multiplex PCR was the method, and the copy in TCRdb shows in-frame clones only, minus some. The sample lists 140,000 to 150,000 clones, approximately 84% occurring once. Sequenced input: peripheral blood. The receptors were gathered from a human donor in a cohort sampled during active COVID-19.

This clone came up once. The V call is TRBV3-1 (or the pseudogene TRBV3-2), the J call TRBJ2-1; D unresolved. The CDR3 length is 12 residues. With 3 bases removed from V and 6 bases from J, the gap between germline ends came to 6 bases. From germline, CDR1 is LGHDT and CDR2 YNNKEL (reference sequence). The CDR3 nucleotides are TGTGCCAGCAGCCATTCTAGCAATGAGCAGTTCTTC. Protein sequence: CASSHSSNEQFF.

The genes are TRBV30 and TRBJ2-5; D is possibly TRBD2 (6 bases). The germline CDR1 and CDR2 sequences are GTSNPN and SVGIG (reference sequence). The CDR3 contains 14 residues. V dropped 3 bases and J dropped 5 bases, with 16 bases sitting between them. The DNA of the CDR3 is TGTGCCTGGAGGGGGTTGACTAGTAGGGAGACCCAGTACTTC. Protein: CAWRGLTSRETQYF.

The rearrangement links TRBV19 to TRBJ1-5, with 12 nucleotides matching TRBD1. This CDR3 is built from 18 residues. V dropped 7 bases and J dropped 1; count of bases not matched to a gene: 11. Germline V gene lookup returns CDR1 LNHDA and CDR2 SQIVND (reference sequence). The CDR3 DNA is TGTGCCAGTATGAGAGGGACAGGGGGCTCTGGGAGCAATCAGCCCCAGCATTTT. Protein: CASMRGTGGSGSNQPQHF.

The J gene is TRBJ1-4, the V gene TRBV24-1; 8 nucleotides align to TRBD1. V lost 5 bases, J lost 8 bases, and 6 bases stayed unmatched. The length of the CDR3 is 14 residues. In germline, CDR1 is KGHDR, CDR2 SFDVKD. The CDR3 DNA reads as TGTGCCACCAGTGCGACAGGGGTGGGGGAAAAACTGTTTTTT. Protein product: CATSATGVGEKLFF.

This clone was counted a few times. The gene calls are TRBV14 and TRBJ1-6, with D possibly TRBD1 on 5 matching bases. CDR1 is SGHDN and CDR2 is FVKESK in the germline V gene. Trimming took 1 base from V and 7 from J, leaving 8 bases between them. The CDR3 loop spans 14 amino acids. The CDR3 spells CASSQAQGNSPLHF. For the CDR3, the DNA is TGTGCCAGCAGCCAAGCCCAGGGCAATTCACCCCTCCACTTT.

Here the CDR3 DNA reads TGTGCCAGCTCAATTACAGGGGGGATTGGCAATCAGCCCCAGCATTTT. It is translated as CASSITGGIGNQPQHF. The V gene is TRBV18, the J gene TRBJ1-5; 8 positions agree with TRBD1. Germline loops: CDR1 KGHSH, CDR2 LQKENI. V trimming: 5 bases; J trimming: 2 bases; junction bases outside the gene matches: 8. The CDR3 has 16 amino acids.

V is TRBV6-2 or TRBV6-3 and J is TRBJ2-7, with TRBD2 matching 7 bases. This CDR3 comprises 15 residues. Germline CDR1 is MNHEY and CDR2 is SVGEGT. With 2 bases clipped from V and 0 bases from J, the junction kept 4 bases outside the gene matches. The CDR3 region is CASSYLAESSYEQYV. As DNA, the CDR3 is TGTGCCAGCAGTTACCTAGCGGAAAGCTCCTACGAGCAGTACGTC.

About this clone itself: This may be a read error, as it is one base from a much larger clone. The chain recombines TRBV10-1 with TRBJ2-5; D may be TRBD1 (6 bases). V dropped 5 bases and J dropped 0 bases, with 13 bases sitting between them. From germline, CDR1 is WNHNN and CDR2 SYGVQD (reference sequence). The CDR3 is made up of 15 amino acids. The CDR3 sequence: CASSKAGANQETQYF. CDR3 nucleotide sequence: TGCGCCAGCAGTAAGGCAGGGGCCAACCAAGAGACCCAGTACTTC.

The V call is TRBV9, the J call TRBJ1-1, with a tentative D call TRBD1 (5 bases). V lost 8 bases and J 1 base, leaving 12 bases between the germline ends. Germline assignment: CDR1 SGDLS and CDR2 YYNGEE. The CDR3 totals 13 residues. The CDR3 DNA sequence: TGTGCCAGATACAGGAGGGCGAACACTGAAGCTTTCTTT. Protein: CARYRRANTEAFF.

The chain employs TRBV6-5 and TRBJ1-3; D is ambiguous. V was cut by 3 bases and J by 0 bases, with 9 bases left in between. This CDR3 contains 15 residues. Germline values: CDR1 MNHEY, CDR2 SVGAGI. Here the CDR3 reads CASSYDTDSGNTIYF. In DNA form, the CDR3 reads TGTGCCAGCAGTTATGACACCGACTCTGGAAACACCATATATTTT.

CDR3 bases: TGTGCCAGCAGTAAACAATACAGGGGGCAACAGCCCCAGCATTTT. Its protein is CASSKQYRGQQPQHF. The chain joins TRBV6-5 to TRBJ1-5; 9 positions agree with TRBD1. Per the germline V gene, CDR1 is MNHEY and CDR2 is SVGAGI. J gave up 7 bases and V 5 bases, and 9 bases lay outside the gene matches. CDR3 size: 15 residues.

The chain links TRBV19 to TRBJ2-2; 11 nucleotides match TRBD2. The J segment lost 5 bases and the V segment lost 7 bases, leaving 6 bases of the junction unmatched. Germline CDR1 reads LNHDA; CDR2 reads SQIVND (reference sequence). The CDR3 extends over 15 amino acids. CDR3 loop: CASNGRLAGTGELFF. CDR3 nucleotides: TGTGCCAGTAATGGCAGACTAGCGGGGACCGGGGAGCTGTTTTTT.

This clone was seen a single time. The V and J genes are TRBV9 and TRBJ2-3; perhaps TRBD1 as D (6 bases). Looked up from germline, CDR1 is SGDLS and CDR2 is YYNGEE. V lost 4 bases and J 1 base, leaving 16 bases between the germline ends. This CDR3 comprises 16 residues. CDR3 in amino acids: CASSSRTVGGTDTQYF. DNA for the CDR3: TGTGCCAGCAGCTCCCGGACAGTGGGGGGCACAGATACGCAGTATTTT.

This chain uses TRBV5-1 with TRBJ2-3; TRBD2 agrees at 10 bases. Germline values: CDR1 SGHRS, CDR2 YFSETQ. Trimming cost V 0 bases and J 5 bases; bases outside gene matches: 6. The CDR3 spans 16 residues. CDR3 sequence (DNA): TGCGCCAGCAGCTTGGAAGGGACTAGCGTGATAGATACGCAGTATTTT. This encodes CASSLEGTSVIDTQYF.

This chain uses TRBV11-2 with TRBJ1-1; 7 positions match TRBD1. The CDR3 consists of 16 residues. CDR1 and CDR2 (germline): SGHAT, FQNNGV. Trimming removed 1 base from V and 1 base from J; junction bases left unmatched: 6. In DNA form, the CDR3 reads TGTGCCAGCAGCTTAGGGAAGGGGGCTCGGAACACTGAAGCTTTCTTT. Protein sequence: CASSLGKGARNTEAFF.

The gene calls are TRBV10-3 and TRBJ1-6, with D unresolved. V was cut by 4 bases and J by 5 bases, with 12 bases left in between. In germline, CDR1 is ENHRY, CDR2 SYGVKD. The CDR3 consists of 15 residues. CDR3 region: CAISVVAGNNSPLHF. The CDR3 bases are TGTGCCATCAGTGTTGTCGCGGGTAATAATTCACCCCTCCACTTT.

This clone was counted once. The chain joins TRBV19 to TRBJ2-3; possible D gene TRBD2, 6 bases. With 7 bases removed from V and 7 bases from J, the gap between germline ends came to 18 bases. The CDR3 covers 14 residues. Germline CDR1 reads LNHDA; CDR2 reads SQIVND (reference sequence). CDR3 amino acids: CASKLGLRENTQYF. CDR3 coding DNA: TGTGCCAGTAAACTAGGGCTACGGGAGAATACGCAGTATTTT.

CDR3 residues: CASSAGQGGNTEAFF. CDR3 sequence (DNA): TGTGCCAGCTCAGCGGGACAGGGTGGGAACACTGAAGCTTTCTTT. This chain joins TRBV18 and TRBJ1-1; 9 bases match TRBD1. V lost 5 bases and J lost 1; bases outside the gene matches: 5. The CDR3 length is 15 residues. CDR1 KGHSH and CDR2 LQKENI come from the germline V gene.

The V and J genes are TRBV3-1 (or the pseudogene TRBV3-2) and TRBJ2-7; TRBD1 aligns across 7 bases. CDR1 is LGHDT and CDR2 is YNNKEL in the germline V gene (reference sequence). The CDR3 is 16 residues long. J was trimmed by 0 bases and V by 5 bases; bases with no gene match: 10. The CDR3 nucleotides are TGTGCCAGCAGCGTAGAGGGGGCCCCTTTCTCCTACGAGCAGTACTTC. Translation gives CASSVEGAPFSYEQYF.

This chain links TRBV28 with TRBJ2-1, with D possibly TRBD1 on 6 matching bases. This CDR3 is 17 amino acids long. The ends were cut back, 6 bases at V and 0 bases at J, with 18 bases in the middle. Germline CDR1 reads MDHEN; CDR2 reads SYDVKM. CDR3 DNA sequence: TGTGCCAGCAGCCAAACAACAGGGATGGGCTCCTACAATGAGCAGTTCTTC. It encodes CASSQTTGMGSYNEQFF.

V and J are TRBV29-1 and TRBJ1-2; 10 nucleotides match TRBD1. With V trimmed by 7 bases and J by 3 bases, 11 bases remained unmatched. Germline assignment: CDR1 SQVTM and CDR2 ANQGSEA. There are 15 residues in the CDR3. CDR3 sequence: CSAGWAGTGDYGYTF. CDR3 DNA: TGCAGCGCCGGGTGGGCCGGGACAGGGGACTATGGCTACACCTTC.

J is TRBJ2-1 and V is TRBV7-9; 8 bases are shared with TRBD2. The germline gives CDR1 SEHNR, CDR2 FQNEAQ (reference sequence). The CDR3 consists of 13 residues. With 5 bases clipped from V and 9 bases from J, the junction kept 6 bases outside the gene matches. The CDR3, as DNA: TGTGCCAGCAGCCCCCCGGGGGGGGGTGAGCAGTTCTTC. This codes for CASSPPGGGEQFF.

This clone was counted between two and nine times. The chain links TRBV24-1 to TRBJ2-3; TRBD2 matches at 10 bases. The V segment lost 0 bases and the J segment 1 base; nucleotides outside the gene matches: 6. The CDR3 is 18 amino acids. The germline CDR1 and CDR2 sequences are KGHDR and SFDVKD. CDR3 nucleotide sequence: TGTGCCACCAGTGATTTGCCCTCCAGCGGGGGGGGCACAGATACGCAGTATTTT. Amino acids: CATSDLPSSGGGTDTQYF.

This chain connects TRBV13 to TRBJ2-6, with 11 bases identical to TRBD2. The germline V gene has CDR1 PRHDT and CDR2 FYEKMQ (reference sequence). CDR3 size: 18 residues. V was clipped by 5 bases and J by 0 bases; unmatched bases: 6. In DNA, the CDR3 is TGTGCCAGCAGCAAGGGACTAGCGGTCCTCTCTGGGGCCAACGTCCTGACTTTC. Translating gives CASSKGLAVLSGANVLTF.

The genes are TRBV4-2 and TRBJ2-3; 12 bases align to TRBD2. Germline CDR1 is LGHNA and CDR2 is YNFKEQ. Losses at the gene ends were 3 bases for V and 7 bases for J; bases not matched to a gene: 11. This CDR3 contains 17 residues. Written as DNA, the CDR3 is TGTGCCAGCAGCCAGAATGGGGCTAGCGGGGGGGCGTATACGCAGTATTTT. It encodes CASSQNGASGGAYTQYF.

The J gene is TRBJ2-7, the V gene TRBV21-1; no DNA check was done on the table's D call, TRBD1. TRBV21-1 is deemed a pseudogene. This CDR3 has 13 residues. CDR3 nucleotides: TGTGCCAGCAGCAACAGGGTTGCCCACGAGCAGTACGTC. It encodes CASSNRVAHEQYV.

CDR3: CASSPQGALSSYNSPLHF. The CDR3 region has the DNA TGTGCCAGCAGCCCACAGGGGGCATTGAGCTCCTATAATTCACCCCTCCACTTT. V usage is TRBV28 and J usage is TRBJ1-6, with TRBD1 matching 9 bases. The CDR3 extends over 18 amino acids. Looked up from germline, CDR1 is MDHEN and CDR2 is SYDVKM. V dropped 6 bases and J dropped 0; count of bases not matched to a gene: 9.

Only a few counts were recorded for this clone. The chain carries TRBV20-1 and TRBJ1-2, with D maybe TRBD1 (5 bases). Trimming removed 3 bases at V and 1 base at J, with 12 bases between. Germline CDR1 reads DFQATT; CDR2 reads SNEGSKA (reference sequence). This CDR3 contains 14 residues. CDR3 protein: CSASFGQNNYGYTF. The CDR3 coding sequence is TGCAGTGCTAGTTTCGGACAAAATAACTATGGCTACACCTTC.

V and J are TRBV7-8 and TRBJ1-2; perhaps TRBD1 as D (6 bases). The CDR3 is 13 residues long. The germline gives CDR1 SGHVS, CDR2 FQNEAQ. V was trimmed by 5 bases and J by 2 bases, leaving 9 bases between them. The CDR3 protein is CASSPGQNYGYTF. The CDR3 DNA follows: TGTGCCAGCAGCCCCGGACAGAACTATGGCTACACCTTC. Supplemented by reference TRBV7-8 and TRBJ1-2, the full variable domain reads GAGVSQSPRYKVAKRGQDVALRCDPISGHVSLFWYQQALGQGPEFLTYFQNEAQLDKSGLPSDRFFAERPEGSVSTLKIQRTQQEDSAVYLCASSPGQNYGYTFGSGTRLTVV.

The rearrangement links TRBV28 to TRBJ1-2, with D possibly being TRBD1 (5 bases). Germline V gene data show CDR1 as MDHEN and CDR2 as SYDVKM. The CDR3 length is 15 residues. V was clipped by 6 bases and J by 2 bases, with 16 bases between them. Here the CDR3 DNA reads TGTGCCAGCAGGGGGTCTCGGGCAGGGAACTATGGCTACACCTTC. It specifies CASRGSRAGNYGYTF.

The CDR3 spells CASSLEQSTEAFF. The CDR3 nucleotides read TGTGCCAGCAGTTTAGAACAATCCACTGAAGCTTTCTTT. The V call is TRBV12-3 or TRBV12-4, the J call TRBJ1-1; no firm D call. This CDR3 has 13 residues. The germline V and J ends were trimmed by 1 base and 4 bases, with 7 bases remaining between them.

The chain couples TRBV11-2 to TRBJ1-4; 8 bases line up with TRBD1. There are 14 residues in the CDR3. After removal of 5 bases from V and 6 bases from J, the junction contained 5 bases not matched to a gene. From germline, CDR1 is SGHAT and CDR2 FQNNGV. The CDR3 protein is CASSSGTGHEKLFF. CDR3 sequence (DNA): TGTGCCAGCAGCAGCGGGACAGGCCATGAAAAACTGTTTTTT.